Presented here are 25 T cell receptor beta chains from one specimen sequenced in a study of response to subunit inactivated influenza vaccine. TCRdb reanalysed the RT-PCR reads using MiXCR and keeps one entry per CDR3 protein. The sample carries approximately 500,000 distinct CDR3 sequences, 10% to 15% recorded once. Sequences were derived from PBMCs from blood, sampled 40 to 50 days after vaccination. The receptor set was obtained from a man between 45 and 60 years old who received an inactivated influenza vaccine.

In its sample, this clonotype was seen many times. V is TRBV5-1 and J is TRBJ2-7; D might be TRBD1 or TRBD2, each matching 5 bases. Looked up from germline, CDR1 is SGHRS and CDR2 is YFSETQ. The V end lost 4 bases, the J end lost 7 bases, and 18 bases lay between the germline ends. This CDR3 is 14 amino acids long. CDR3 in amino acids: CASSPGTGLFEQYF. CDR3 DNA sequence: TGCGCCAGCAGCCCCGGGACCGGACTTTTTGAGCAGTACTTC. Supplemented by reference TRBV5-1 and TRBJ2-7, the full variable domain reads KAGVTQTPRYLIKTRGQQVTLSCSPISGHRSVSWYQQTPGQGLQFLFEYFSETQRNKGNFPGRFSGRQFSNSRSEMNVSTLELGDSALYLCASSPGTGLFEQYFGPGTRLTVT.

The rearrangement links TRBV20-1 to TRBJ1-5, with TRBD1 identical over 9 bases. The germline V gene has CDR1 DFQATT and CDR2 SNEGSKA (reference sequence). The V segment lost 5 bases and the J segment 2 bases; nucleotides outside the gene matches: 10. The CDR3 contains 16 residues. The CDR3 loop is CSAGHSWTGGNQPQHF. Written as DNA, the CDR3 is TGCAGTGCTGGACATTCTTGGACAGGGGGCAATCAGCCCCAGCATTTT.

The chain recombines TRBV6-2 or TRBV6-3 with TRBJ1-1; D is unclear. The CDR3 contains 15 residues. The ends were cut back, 6 bases at V and 7 bases at J, with 21 bases in the middle. Germline CDR1 is MNHEY and CDR2 is SVGEGT. CDR3 in DNA: TGTGCCAGCAGCGGGGTGGATAAGGGAGGAATTGAAGCTTTCTTT. Translated, it gives CASSGVDKGGIEAFF.

This clonotype was found many times. The chain recombines TRBV12-3 or TRBV12-4 with TRBJ2-7; D gene uncertain. This CDR3 is built from 16 residues. V lost 2 bases to trimming and J lost 2 bases, with 16 bases between them. CDR3 in DNA: TGTGCCAGCAGTTTACAGGCAGACGTCCGGGCCTACGAGCAGTACTTC. Amino acid sequence: CASSLQADVRAYEQYF.

This clonotype was seen many times. One junction end disagrees with the germline gene, perhaps due to a read error. CDR3 nucleotides: TGCGCCAGCAGCCAAGCAGGGGCCGAGACCCAGTACTTC. As protein: CASSQAGAETQYF. The rearrangement links TRBV3-1 to TRBJ2-5; a weak D match, TRBD1 (6 bases). Per the germline V gene, CDR1 is LGHDT and CDR2 is YNNKEL (reference sequence). This CDR3 comprises 13 residues.

This clonotype was recorded at least ten times. This chain's CDR3 is CASSRALETDEQFF. In DNA form, the CDR3 reads TGTGCCAGCTCCCGGGCCTTAGAGACGGATGAGCAGTTCTTC. The chain employs TRBV6-2 or TRBV6-3 and TRBJ2-1; D gene ambiguous. This CDR3 has 14 residues. Germline-derived CDR1 and CDR2 are MNHEY and SVGEGT. Trimming took 8 bases from V and 8 from J, leaving 19 bases between them.

This clonotype was detected a few times. This chain joins TRBV5-8 and TRBJ2-7; 7 nucleotides match TRBD2. CDR3 length: 15 amino acids. CDR1 and CDR2 (germline): SGHTS, YDEGEE. Germline trimming cut 4 bases from V and 3 bases from J; bases unmatched to any gene: 10. The CDR3 DNA is TGTGCCAGCAGCCCCGCCCGGACTAGTTTCTACGAGCAGTACTTC. Encoded protein: CASSPARTSFYEQYF.

This clonotype occurred a few times. The CDR3 DNA follows: TGCAGTGCCCGACTAGCGGGAGTGTTAGATACGCAGTATTTT. This translates into CSARLAGVLDTQYF. The gene calls are TRBV20-1 and TRBJ2-3, with 12 bases that match TRBD2. CDR1 DFQATT and CDR2 SNEGSKA come from the germline V gene (reference sequence). This CDR3 comprises 14 residues. J lost 5 bases, V lost 6 bases, and 6 bases had no gene match.

This clonotype showed up just a few times. The V gene is TRBV5-5, the J gene TRBJ1-6; D unresolved. This CDR3 has 17 amino acids. With 4 bases removed from V and 8 bases from J, the gap between germline ends came to 22 bases. The germline gives CDR1 SGHKS, CDR2 YYEKEE (reference sequence). This CDR3 is CASSRRLSQASDSPLHF. DNA of the CDR3: TGTGCCAGCAGCCGCCGGTTAAGCCAAGCCTCAGATTCACCCCTCCACTTT.

This clonotype was detected a few times. V usage is TRBV3-1 and J usage is TRBJ1-6; the D is unclear. The CDR3 has 15 amino acids. CDR1 and CDR2 (germline): LGHDT, YNNKEL (reference sequence). V was pared by 5 bases and J by 1 base, with 9 bases between. CDR3 DNA sequence: TGTGCCAGCAGCTCGCAGACTTCCTATAATTCACCCCTCCACTTT. Encoded protein: CASSSQTSYNSPLHF. Full variable domain (remainder filled in from reference TRBV3-1 and TRBJ1-6): DTAVSQTPKYLVTQMGNDKSIKCEQNLGHDTMYWYKQDSKKFLKIMFSYNNKELIINETVPNRFSPKSPDKAHLNLHINSLELGDSAVYFCASSSQTSYNSPLHFGNGTRLTVT.

This clonotype showed up just a few times. The chain links TRBV5-8 to TRBJ2-3, with D perhaps assigned TRBD1 or TRBD2 (5 bases each). V shed 0 bases and J shed 2 bases, with 13 bases lying between them. The CDR3 is made up of 16 amino acids. CDR1 SGHTS and CDR2 YDEGEE come from the germline V gene. The CDR3 DNA follows: TGTGCCAGCAGCTTGGGACGGGACCCAGACACAGATACGCAGTATTTT. Protein: CASSLGRDPDTDTQYF. The full variable domain, in which reference TRBV5-8 and TRBJ2-3 provide the parts outside the CDR3, is EAGVTQSPTHLIKTRGQQATLRCSPISGHTSVYWYQQALGLGLQFLLWYDEGEERNRGNFPPRFSGRQFPNYSSELNVNALELEDSALYLCASSLGRDPDTDTQYFGPGTRLTVL.

This chain joins TRBV10-3 and TRBJ2-3; perhaps D is TRBD1 or TRBD2 (5 bases each). V was clipped by 5 bases and J by 4 bases, with 13 bases between them. CDR3 length equals 14 residues. Germline CDR1 and CDR2: ENHRY and SYGVKD. The CDR3 reads CAISRDLSADTQYF. Written as DNA, the CDR3 is TGTGCCATCAGTAGGGACCTATCAGCAGATACGCAGTATTTT.

This clonotype was found many times. The rearrangement joins TRBV20-1 to TRBJ2-4; TRBD1 agrees at 8 bases. The CDR3 is 16 amino acids. V shed 1 base, J shed 2 bases, and the junction held 7 bases outside the gene matches. In germline, CDR1 is DFQATT, CDR2 SNEGSKA (reference sequence). CDR3 residues: CSARGQGRGPKNIQYF. The DNA for the CDR3 is TGCAGTGCTAGAGGACAGGGGCGGGGTCCCAAAAACATTCAGTACTTC.

There are a few counts of this clonotype. The chain couples TRBV7-2 to TRBJ2-3, with 7 bases lining up with TRBD2. This CDR3 has 16 residues. From germline, CDR1 is SGHTA and CDR2 FQGNSA. V trimming: 3 bases; J trimming: 2 bases; junction bases outside the gene matches: 8. The CDR3 bases are TGTGCCAGCAGCTTCGCTAGTGGGAGGGCCACAGATACGCAGTATTTT. Amino acid sequence: CASSFASGRATDTQYF.

V usage is TRBV6-2 or TRBV6-3 and J usage is TRBJ2-7; D gene unclear. Between the trimmed V and J ends, which lost 6 bases and 3 bases, there was a span of 3 bases. CDR3 length: 10 amino acids. From germline, CDR1 is MNHEY and CDR2 SVGEGT. The CDR3 DNA sequence: TGTGCCAGCAGGGACTACGAGCAGTACTTC. Protein sequence: CASRDYEQYF.

This clonotype turned up a few times. This chain links TRBV12-3 or TRBV12-4 with TRBJ1-2, with TRBD1 matching 7 bases. This CDR3 is 13 amino acids long. V lost 5 bases and J lost 5; bases outside the gene matches: 5. The CDR3 DNA reads as TGTGCCAGCAGTACCCGGGACAGATATGGCTACACCTTC. Protein sequence: CASSTRDRYGYTF.

This clonotype was seen more than once but under ten times. The gene calls are TRBV12-3 or TRBV12-4 and TRBJ2-3; 12 positions match TRBD1. The CDR3 is made up of 16 amino acids. The trim removed 3 bases at V and 6 bases at J, leaving 7 bases unmatched. The CDR3 nucleotides read TGTGCCAGCAGTTTTGGGACAGGGGGCTTCTCCGATACGCAGTATTTT. Encoded protein: CASSFGTGGFSDTQYF.

This clonotype was seen only a few times. The rearrangement joins TRBV6-2 or TRBV6-3 to TRBJ2-6, with D unresolved. V was clipped by 1 base and J by 8 bases, with 12 bases between them. Germline CDR1 MNHEY, CDR2 SVGEGT. The length of the CDR3 is 15 residues. CDR3 protein: CASSYWGSITNVLTF. The CDR3 DNA is TGTGCCAGCAGTTACTGGGGTTCGATCACCAACGTCCTGACTTTC.

Concerning this clonotype itself: The junction does not match germline at one end; this may be a read error. The chain employs TRBV2 and TRBJ1-1; 10 nucleotides match TRBD1. The CDR3 totals 18 residues. Germline CDR1 reads SNHLY; CDR2 reads FYNNEI. The CDR3 spells CAISLGTGAIPPNTEAFF. CDR3 DNA: TGTGCCATCAGTTTAGGGACAGGGGCTATCCCCCCTAACACTGAAGCTTTCTTT. Based on the CDR3 plus reference TRBV2 and TRBJ1-1, the full variable domain is EPEVTQTPSHQVTQMGQEVILRCVPISNHLYFYWYRQILGQKVEFLVSFYNNEISEKSEIFDDQFSVERPDGSNFTLKIRSTKLEDSAMYFCAISLGTGAIPPNTEAFFGQGTRLTVV.

This clonotype was counted between two and nine times. The chain has TRBV20-1 and TRBJ1-6, with D maybe TRBD1 (5 bases). CDR1 and CDR2 from the germline V gene are DFQATT and SNEGSKA (reference sequence). With 2 bases removed from V and 7 bases from J, the gap between germline ends came to 15 bases. The CDR3 sequence is 15 residues long. The CDR3 region has the DNA TGCAGTGCTAGACCGGGACGGACGACCAATTCACCCCTCCACTTT. It is translated as CSARPGRTTNSPLHF.

V gene TRBV7-9 combines with J gene TRBJ2-3; 8 positions match TRBD2. Germline CDR1 reads SEHNR; CDR2 reads FQNEAQ (reference sequence). CDR3 length equals 17 residues. The trim removed 5 bases at V and 2 bases at J, leaving 12 bases unmatched. The CDR3 coding sequence is TGTGCCAGCAGCCCCCATCTGCGGGGGGCTTACACAGATACGCAGTATTTT. Its protein is CASSPHLRGAYTDTQYF.

This clonotype was counted ten times or more. The V and J genes are TRBV27 and TRBJ2-3; TRBD2 matches at 14 bases. Trimming took 2 bases from V and 0 from J; bases not matched to a gene: 13. The CDR3 sequence is 21 residues long. Germline V gene sequence: CDR1 MNHEY, CDR2 SMNVEV (reference sequence). The CDR3: CASSLRPPGLAGVASTDTQYF. DNA for the CDR3: TGTGCCAGCAGTTTACGCCCCCCGGGACTAGCGGGGGTAGCTAGCACAGATACGCAGTATTTT.

Only a few counts were recorded for this clonotype. CDR3 sequence (DNA): TGCGCCAGCAGCCATAGCCTAGCGGGCTACGAGCAGTACTTC. Amino acids: CASSHSLAGYEQYF. The rearrangement uses TRBV4-3 and TRBJ2-7, with 8 bases lining up with TRBD2. Looked up from germline, CDR1 is LGHNA and CDR2 is YSLEER. The CDR3 sequence is 14 residues long. V lost 3 bases, J lost 3 bases, and 4 bases stayed unmatched.

This clonotype has a count of ten or more. The V and J genes are TRBV29-1 and TRBJ2-7; 7 nucleotides agree with TRBD1. V dropped 1 base and J dropped 2; count of bases not matched to a gene: 8. The CDR3 has 15 residues. CDR1 is SQVTM and CDR2 is ANQGSEA in the germline V gene. CDR3 in amino acids: CSVEVGQGVPYEQYF. The CDR3 bases are TGCAGCGTTGAAGTTGGGCAGGGGGTCCCCTACGAGCAGTACTTC.

This clonotype was seen a few times. The chain recombines TRBV4-3 with TRBJ1-1; TRBD1 matches 8 bases. Trimming took 5 bases from V and 1 from J; bases not matched to a gene: 6. The length of the CDR3 is 15 residues. CDR1 LGHNA and CDR2 YSLEER come from the germline V gene. CDR3 sequence (DNA): TGCGCCAGCAGCGTCCAAGACAGGGGGAACACTGAAGCTTTCTTT. Translating gives CASSVQDRGNTEAFF.